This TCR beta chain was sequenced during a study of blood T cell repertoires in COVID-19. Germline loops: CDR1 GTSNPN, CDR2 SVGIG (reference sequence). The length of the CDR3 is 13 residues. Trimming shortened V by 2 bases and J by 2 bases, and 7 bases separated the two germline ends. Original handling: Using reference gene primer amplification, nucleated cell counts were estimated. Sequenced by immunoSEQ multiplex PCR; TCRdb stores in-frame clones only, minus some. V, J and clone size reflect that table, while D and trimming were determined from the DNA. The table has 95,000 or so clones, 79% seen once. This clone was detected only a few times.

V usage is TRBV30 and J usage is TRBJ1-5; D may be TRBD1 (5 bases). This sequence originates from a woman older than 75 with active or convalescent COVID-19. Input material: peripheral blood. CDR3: CAWSKQGNQPQHF. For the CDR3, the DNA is TGTGCCTGGAGTAAACAGGGCAATCAGCCCCAGCATTTT.